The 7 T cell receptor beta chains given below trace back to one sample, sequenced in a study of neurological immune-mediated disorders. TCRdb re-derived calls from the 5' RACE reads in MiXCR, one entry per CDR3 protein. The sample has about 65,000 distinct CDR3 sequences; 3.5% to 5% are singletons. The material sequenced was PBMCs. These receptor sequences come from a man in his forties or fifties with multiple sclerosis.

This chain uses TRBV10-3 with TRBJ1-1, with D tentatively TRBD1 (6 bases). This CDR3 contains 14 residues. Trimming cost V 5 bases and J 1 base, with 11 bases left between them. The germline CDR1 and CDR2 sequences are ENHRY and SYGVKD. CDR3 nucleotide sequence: TGTGCCATCAGTAAGACAGGTCAGAACACTGAAGCTTTCTTT. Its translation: CAISKTGQNTEAFF.

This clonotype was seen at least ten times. The CDR3 DNA follows: TGTGCCAGCTCACCACCGAGGACAGGCCCATATGGCTACACCTTC. Protein: CASSPPRTGPYGYTF. The V call is TRBV18, the J call TRBJ1-2, with TRBD1 identical over 7 bases. The trim removed 0 bases at V and 5 bases at J, leaving 6 bases unmatched. Germline CDR1 KGHSH, CDR2 LQKENI. CDR3 length: 15 amino acids.

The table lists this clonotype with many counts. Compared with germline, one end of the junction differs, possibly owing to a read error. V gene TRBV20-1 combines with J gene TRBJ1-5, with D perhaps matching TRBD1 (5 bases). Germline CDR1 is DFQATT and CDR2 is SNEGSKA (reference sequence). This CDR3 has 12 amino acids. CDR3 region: CRAGEGLQPQNF. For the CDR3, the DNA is TGCAGGGCGGGGGAGGGTTTACAGCCCCAGAATTTT.

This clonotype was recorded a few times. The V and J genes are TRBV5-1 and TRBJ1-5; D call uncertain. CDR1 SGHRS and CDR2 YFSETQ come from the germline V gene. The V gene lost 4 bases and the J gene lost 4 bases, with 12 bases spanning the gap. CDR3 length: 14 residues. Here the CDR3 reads CASSPRGQNQPQHF. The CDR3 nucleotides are TGCGCCAGCAGCCCGAGAGGGCAAAATCAGCCCCAGCATTTT. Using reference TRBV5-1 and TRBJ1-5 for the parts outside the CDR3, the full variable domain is KAGVTQTPRYLIKTRGQQVTLSCSPISGHRSVSWYQQTPGQGLQFLFEYFSETQRNKGNFPGRFSGRQFSNSRSEMNVSTLELGDSALYLCASSPRGQNQPQHFGDGTRLSIL.

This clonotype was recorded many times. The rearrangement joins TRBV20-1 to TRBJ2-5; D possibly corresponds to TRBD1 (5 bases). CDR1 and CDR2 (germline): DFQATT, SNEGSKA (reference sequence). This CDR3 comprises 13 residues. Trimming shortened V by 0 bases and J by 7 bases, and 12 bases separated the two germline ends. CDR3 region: CSARDQGLGTQYF. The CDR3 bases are TGCAGTGCTAGAGATCAGGGTTTAGGGACCCAGTACTTC.

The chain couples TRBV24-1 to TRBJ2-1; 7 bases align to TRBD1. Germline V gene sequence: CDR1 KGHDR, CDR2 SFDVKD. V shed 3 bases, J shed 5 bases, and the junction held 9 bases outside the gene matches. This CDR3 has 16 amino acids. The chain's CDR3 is CATSDALRDSHNEQFF. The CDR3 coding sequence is TGTGCCACCAGTGATGCGCTACGGGACAGTCACAATGAGCAGTTCTTC.

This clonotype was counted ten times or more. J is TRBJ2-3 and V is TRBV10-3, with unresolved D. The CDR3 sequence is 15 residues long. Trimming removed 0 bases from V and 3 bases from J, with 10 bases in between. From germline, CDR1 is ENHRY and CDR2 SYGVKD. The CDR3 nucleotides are TGTGCCATCAGTGAGTCTAGTGTGAGTACAGATACGCAGTATTTT. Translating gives CAISESSVSTDTQYF.